The rows below give T cell receptor beta chains drawn from one sample of a study of cytomegalovirus exposure and HLA in healthy donors. The assay was immunoSEQ multiplex PCR, and TCRdb's table has in-frame clones only and misses some. The sample includes just over 150,000 clones. The specimen sequenced was PBMCs. These receptors were collected from a young man in good health and CMV-seronegative. Each CDR3 is given with its conserved first and last residue. The D gene is left open where the match is weak.

j_call: TRBJ1-6
v_call: TRBV10-1
d_call: .
cdr3_length: 14
cdr3_aa: CASSDRRENSPLHF
cdr3_nt: TGCGCCAGCAGTGATCGGAGAGAGAATTCACCCCTCCACTTT

j_call: TRBJ2-3
v_call: TRBV20-1
d_call: .
cdr3_length: 11
cdr3_aa: CSAVFTDTQYF
cdr3_nt: TGCAGTGCTGTCTTCACAGATACGCAGTATTTT

j_call: TRBJ1-1
v_call: TRBV29-1
d_call: .
cdr3_length: 11
cdr3_aa: CSGGGVGEAFF
cdr3_nt: TGCAGCGGAGGGGGGGTAGGGGAAGCTTTCTTT

j_call: TRBJ1-1
v_call: TRBV27
d_call: .
cdr3_length: 17
cdr3_aa: CASKPLGLSRGGSQAFF
cdr3_nt: TGTGCCAGCAAGCCCCTGGGCCTTTCGAGGGGGGGAAGTCAAGCTTTCTTT

j_call: TRBJ1-5
v_call: TRBV28
d_call: .
cdr3_length: 16
cdr3_aa: CASSSGGMGGTQPQHF
cdr3_nt: TGTGCCAGCAGTTCGGGAGGCATGGGGGGGACTCAGCCCCAGCATTTT

j_call: TRBJ2-3
v_call: TRBV5-1
d_call: TRBD2
cdr3_length: 16
cdr3_aa: CASSLGAGVQTDTQYF
cdr3_nt: TGCGCCAGCAGCTTGGGGGCGGGAGTTCAAACAGATACGCAGTATTTT

j_call: TRBJ1-4
v_call: TRBV18
d_call: TRBD1
cdr3_length: 13
cdr3_aa: CASSSGQDEKLFF
cdr3_nt: TGTGCCAGCTCATCCGGACAGGATGAAAAACTGTTTTTT

j_call: TRBJ1-5
v_call: TRBV2
d_call: .
cdr3_length: 13
cdr3_aa: CASTAAGNQPQHF
cdr3_nt: TGTGCCAGCACTGCGGCAGGGAATCAGCCCCAGCATTTT

j_call: TRBJ1-1
v_call: TRBV27
d_call: .
cdr3_length: 15
cdr3_aa: CASSLGGFLNTEAFF
cdr3_nt: TGTGCCAGCAGTTTAGGAGGGTTCCTGAACACTGAAGCTTTCTTT

j_call: TRBJ2-7
v_call: TRBV10-1
d_call: .
cdr3_length: 12
cdr3_aa: CASSENSYEQYF
cdr3_nt: TGCGCCAGCAGTGAGAACAGCTACGAGCAGTACTTC

j_call: TRBJ2-5
v_call: TRBV9
d_call: TRBD2
cdr3_length: 14
cdr3_aa: CASSFSGSTETQYF
cdr3_nt: TGTGCCAGCAGCTTTAGCGGGAGCACTGAGACCCAGTACTTC

j_call: TRBJ2-7
v_call: TRBV2
d_call: .
cdr3_length: 11
cdr3_aa: CASSAVDEQYF
cdr3_nt: TGTGCCAGCAGTGCGGTCGACGAGCAGTACTTC

j_call: TRBJ1-1
v_call: TRBV28
d_call: .
cdr3_length: 13
cdr3_aa: CASSPPTGKEAFF
cdr3_nt: TGTGCCAGCAGCCCCCCAACAGGGAAGGAAGCTTTCTTT

j_call: TRBJ2-2
v_call: TRBV19
d_call: .
cdr3_length: 15
cdr3_aa: CASSGQFPNTGELFF
cdr3_nt: TGTGCCAGTAGTGGACAGTTCCCGAACACCGGGGAGCTGTTTTTT

j_call: TRBJ1-4
v_call: TRBV18
d_call: .
cdr3_length: 13
cdr3_aa: CASSPEQGEKLFF
cdr3_nt: TGTGCCAGCTCACCGGAACAGGGTGAAAAACTGTTTTTT

j_call: TRBJ2-7
v_call: TRBV4-3
d_call: .
cdr3_length: 15
cdr3_aa: CASSQDLSLAYEQYF
cdr3_nt: TGCGCCAGCAGCCAAGATTTATCCCTAGCCTACGAGCAGTACTTC

j_call: TRBJ2-6
v_call: TRBV2
d_call: .
cdr3_length: 16
cdr3_aa: CASSGPWSSGANVLTF
cdr3_nt: TGTGCCAGCAGTGGACCCTGGAGCTCTGGGGCCAACGTCCTGACTTTC

j_call: TRBJ1-1
v_call: TRBV5-1
d_call: .
cdr3_length: 14
cdr3_aa: CASSFGSGNTEAFF
cdr3_nt: TGCGCCAGCAGCTTCGGATCGGGGAACACTGAAGCTTTCTTT

j_call: TRBJ2-1
v_call: TRBV6-1
d_call: TRBD1
cdr3_length: 14
cdr3_aa: CASSERLAGGEQFF
cdr3_nt: TGTGCCAGCAGTGAAAGGTTGGCAGGGGGAGAGCAGTTCTTC

j_call: TRBJ1-4
v_call: TRBV25-1
d_call: .
cdr3_length: 15
cdr3_aa: CASSERNGTNEKLFF
cdr3_nt: TGTGCCAGCAGTGAGAGGAATGGAACTAATGAAAAACTGTTTTTT

j_call: TRBJ2-7
v_call: TRBV7-2
d_call: TRBD2
cdr3_length: 15
cdr3_aa: CASSLGLAGAYEQYF
cdr3_nt: TGTGCCAGCAGCTTAGGCCTAGCGGGAGCCTACGAGCAGTACTTC

j_call: TRBJ2-1
v_call: TRBV30
d_call: .
cdr3_length: 12
cdr3_aa: CAWTDYDNGQFF
cdr3_nt: TGTGCCTGGACGGACTACGACAATGGGCAGTTCTTC